A single sample is the source of the 11 T cell receptor beta chains below, sequenced in a study of cytomegalovirus exposure and HLA in healthy donors. Researchers ran the PCR with 60 Vbeta and 13 Jbeta primers. Method: immunoSEQ multiplex PCR; TCRdb's copy keeps in-frame clones and lacks some. This sample's clone table lists around 210,000 clones. Source material: PBMCs. The receptors shown here come from a woman aged 25 to 45 in good health and CMV-seropositive.

V and J are TRBV9 and TRBJ2-3; D gene unclear. Germline V gives CDR1 SGDLS, CDR2 YYNGEE. With 0 bases removed from V and 6 bases from J, the gap between germline ends came to 14 bases. There are 15 residues in the CDR3. This CDR3 is CASSVGTVHRDTQYF. The CDR3 nucleotides read TGTGCCAGCAGCGTAGGAACAGTACATAGGGATACGCAGTATTTT.

The V call is TRBV6-1, the J call TRBJ1-5; D not resolved. The CDR3 is 12 amino acids. The germline V and J ends were trimmed by 7 bases and 0 bases, with 4 bases remaining between them. Germline lookup yields CDR1 MNHNS and CDR2 SASEGT. CDR3 sequence reads: CASKYSNQPQHF. CDR3 DNA: TGTGCCAGCAAATATAGCAATCAGCCCCAGCATTTT.

The CDR3 loop reads CASRRGQSTEAFF. The CDR3 nucleotides are TGCGCCAGCAGACGCGGCCAGTCCACTGAAGCTTTCTTT. The chain couples TRBV4-3 to TRBJ1-1; D is ambiguous. Trimming removed 6 bases from V and 4 bases from J, with 12 bases in between. There are 13 residues in the CDR3. CDR1 and CDR2 (germline): LGHNA, YSLEER.

The J gene is TRBJ2-4, the V gene TRBV12-5, with D possibly being TRBD1 (6 bases). The CDR3 totals 19 residues. The V gene's germline CDR1 is LGHNT and CDR2 FRNRAP. Deletions cut 0 bases from V and 7 bases from J, with 25 bases between. The CDR3 spells CASGLVSFSGLDRKNIQYF. CDR3 coding DNA: TGTGCTAGTGGTTTGGTATCTTTTTCGGGGTTGGACAGAAAGAACATTCAGTACTTC.

This chain joins TRBV27 and TRBJ2-2; D gene ambiguous. The CDR3 covers 13 residues. In germline, CDR1 is MNHEY, CDR2 SMNVEV (reference sequence). With 0 bases removed from V and 9 bases from J, the gap between germline ends came to 8 bases. DNA for the CDR3: TGTGCCAGCAGTTTATCCGGGTTCCGGGAGCTGTTTTTT. Amino acid sequence: CASSLSGFRELFF.

The V gene is TRBV5-4, the J gene TRBJ1-6, with TRBD1 identical over 10 bases. Trimming removed 5 bases from V and 9 bases from J; junction bases left unmatched: 5. Germline V gene lookup returns CDR1 SGHNT and CDR2 YYREEE (reference sequence). The CDR3 is 14 residues long. CDR3 in DNA: TGTGCCAGCAGTTACGACAGGGGGCTTTCACCCCTCCACTTT. It is translated as CASSYDRGLSPLHF. The complete variable domain, with remaining parts taken from reference TRBV5-4 and TRBJ1-6, reads ETGVTQSPTHLIKTRGQQVTLRCSSQSGHNTVSWYQQALGQGPQFIFQYYREEENGRGNFPPRFSGLQFPNYSSELNVNALELDDSALYLCASSYDRGLSPLHFGNGTRLTVT.

The chain employs TRBV5-5 and TRBJ1-1, with 7 bases identical to TRBD1. The germline CDR1 and CDR2 sequences are SGHKS and YYEKEE (reference sequence). This CDR3 comprises 17 residues. The V and J ends lost 4 bases and 4 bases, in that order; junction bases with no gene match: 16. CDR3 coding DNA: TGTGCCAGCAGCGGCGAGTGGGGCAGGGGGTCGAGCACTGAAGCTTTCTTT. It is translated as CASSGEWGRGSSTEAFF. The full variable domain, its missing parts supplied by reference TRBV5-5 and TRBJ1-1, is DAGVTQSPTHLIKTRGQQVTLRCSPISGHKSVSWYQQVLGQGPQFIFQYYEKEERGRGNFPDRFSARQFPNYSSELNVNALLLGDSALYLCASSGEWGRGSSTEAFFGQGTRLTVV.

This chain links TRBV15 with TRBJ2-1, with TRBD2 matching over 8 bases. The CDR3 consists of 14 residues. Germline assignment: CDR1 LNHNV and CDR2 YYDKDF (reference sequence). Trimming cost V 5 bases and J 14 bases; bases outside gene matches: 14. The chain's CDR3 is CATSRGVSGGAEFF. The CDR3 DNA is TGTGCCACCAGCCGGGGGGTATCCGGGGGGGCAGAGTTCTTC.

The V call is TRBV30, the J call TRBJ2-7, with 10 bases that match TRBD2. Germline V CDR1 and CDR2: GTSNPN, SVGIG (reference sequence). The CDR3 runs to 13 residues. Trimming took 4 bases from V and 4 from J; bases not matched to a gene: 4. CDR3 nucleotides: TGTGCCTGGATGCCTAGCGGGAGTTACGAGCAGTACTTC. The encoded protein is CAWMPSGSYEQYF.

This sequence joins TRBV7-8 and TRBJ2-1, with 13 bases lining up with TRBD2. V was clipped by 4 bases and J by 9 bases; unmatched bases: 6. The CDR3 totals 15 residues. Germline CDR1 and CDR2: SGHVS and FQNEAQ. CDR3 residues: CASSSQGLAGTEQFF. In nucleotides, the CDR3 is TGTGCCAGCAGCTCTCAGGGACTAGCGGGAACTGAGCAGTTCTTC. The whole variable domain, remainder taken from reference TRBV7-8 and TRBJ2-1, is GAGVSQSPRYKVAKRGQDVALRCDPISGHVSLFWYQQALGQGPEFLTYFQNEAQLDKSGLPSDRFFAERPEGSVSTLKIQRTQQEDSAVYLCASSSQGLAGTEQFFGPGTRLTVL.

The rearrangement joins TRBV5-4 to TRBJ2-1; TRBD1 aligns across 7 bases. V shed 2 bases, J shed 4 bases, and the junction held 3 bases outside the gene matches. The CDR3 loop spans 14 amino acids. Germline V gives CDR1 SGHNT, CDR2 YYREEE (reference sequence). The CDR3 DNA follows: TGTGCCAGCAGCTTACCGGGACAGTACAATGAGCAGTTCTTC. This gives the protein CASSLPGQYNEQFF.